Below, 18 T cell receptor beta chains from the same sample are listed, as sequenced in a study of T cell changes during pregnancy in multiple sclerosis. The data were produced by immunoSEQ multiplex PCR, yet TCRdb's version contains in-frame clones alone and is incomplete. The repertoire holds tens of thousands of clones, with over 80% as singletons. Sequencing used peripheral blood, obtained after pregnancy. The source of these receptors is a female donor with multiple sclerosis, enrolled in a pregnancy study.

The CDR3 loop is CAWSQGVQETQYF. As DNA, the CDR3 is TGTGCCTGGAGTCAAGGGGTACAAGAGACCCAGTACTTC. The rearrangement links TRBV30 to TRBJ2-5; perhaps TRBD1 as D (5 bases). V shed 2 bases and J shed 2 bases, with 9 bases lying between them. Germline-derived CDR1 and CDR2 are GTSNPN and SVGIG (reference sequence). The CDR3 extends over 13 amino acids.

The J gene is TRBJ1-4, the V gene TRBV5-1; perhaps TRBD1 as D (6 bases). The germline V and J ends were trimmed by 3 bases and 5 bases, with 17 bases remaining between them. The CDR3 covers 16 residues. CDR1 and CDR2 (germline): SGHRS, YFSETQ. The CDR3 loop is CASSSVAGTQNEKLFF. For the CDR3, the DNA is TGCGCCAGCAGCTCCGTGGCCGGGACACAGAATGAAAAACTGTTTTTT.

The chain employs TRBV15 and TRBJ2-1; TRBD2 agrees at 8 bases. Germline trimming cut 0 bases from V and 9 bases from J; bases unmatched to any gene: 19. The CDR3 extends over 19 amino acids. Per germline, CDR1 LNHNV and CDR2 YYDKDF (reference sequence). CDR3 coding DNA: TGTGCCACCAGCAGAGATCTTGGGTTAGAGCGGGGGAGGAGACTTGAGCAGTTCTTC. Translation: CATSRDLGLERGRRLEQFF.

The V gene is TRBV19, the J gene TRBJ2-1, with a possible D match to TRBD1 (6 bases). Germline CDR1 is LNHDA and CDR2 is SQIVND (reference sequence). This CDR3 is built from 13 residues. Trimming shortened V by 4 bases and J by 7 bases, and 11 bases separated the two germline ends. CDR3 DNA sequence: TGTGCCAGTAGTAGCAGGGGTGGGAATGAGCAGTTCTTC. Encoded protein: CASSSRGGNEQFF.

The chain has TRBV5-5 and TRBJ1-1; weak D call: TRBD1 (5 bases). The V gene's germline CDR1 is SGHKS and CDR2 YYEKEE (reference sequence). This CDR3 has 13 residues. V lost 4 bases to trimming and J lost 0 bases, with 7 bases between them. The CDR3 is CASSPQVNTEAFF. In nucleotides, the CDR3 is TGTGCCAGCAGCCCACAGGTGAACACTGAAGCTTTCTTT.

This clone has only one observation. This chain links TRBV4-1 with TRBJ2-7, with 9 bases lining up with TRBD1. CDR1 is MGHRA, CDR2 YSYEKL, per germline. Trimming at V came to 1 base and at J to 6 bases, leaving 10 bases not matched to a gene. The CDR3 covers 16 residues. DNA of the CDR3: TGCGCCAGCAGCCAAGGGGGGAGGGACAGGGCATCCGAGCAGTACTTC. Translated: CASSQGGRDRASEQYF.

CDR3 DNA: TGTGCCACACAGGGTTTTCGAACAGATACGCAGTATTTT. Amino acids: CATQGFRTDTQYF. The chain uses TRBV6-1 and TRBJ2-3; weak D call: TRBD1 (6 bases). Germline values: CDR1 MNHNS, CDR2 SASEGT. V lost 10 bases, J lost 3 bases, and 14 bases lay in between. The CDR3 covers 13 residues.

The chain is built from TRBV19 and TRBJ1-5; the D is unclear. CDR1 and CDR2 from the germline V gene are LNHDA and SQIVND (reference sequence). Trimming took off 5 bases at V and 2 bases at J, with 13 bases between the two ends. The CDR3 runs to 15 residues. CDR3 sequence (DNA): TGTGCCAGTAGTTCGGACTGGGGTGGCAATCAGCCCCAGCATTTT. It yields the protein CASSSDWGGNQPQHF.

The V call is TRBV5-1, the J call TRBJ2-1; 10 bases agree with TRBD2. This CDR3 spans 16 amino acids. V lost 0 bases and J lost 8; bases outside the gene matches: 8. The V gene's germline CDR1 is SGHRS and CDR2 YFSETQ. CDR3 coding DNA: TGCGCCAGCAGCTTGGCCCCGCTAGCGGGGGTGGATGAGCAGTTCTTC. This encodes CASSLAPLAGVDEQFF.

The chain has TRBV25-1 and TRBJ1-3; TRBD1 agrees at 7 bases. J lost 3 bases, V lost 3 bases, and 8 bases had no gene match. CDR1 MGHDK and CDR2 SYGVNS come from the germline V gene. The CDR3 spans 16 residues. The DNA of the CDR3 is TGTGCCAGCAGTGATCTAGGGGGCGCGTATGGAAACACCATATATTTT. This codes for CASSDLGGAYGNTIYF.

The chain joins TRBV18 to TRBJ1-1; D uncertain. Germline lookup yields CDR1 KGHSH and CDR2 LQKENI. Trimming pared 2 bases from V and 2 bases from J, leaving 12 bases between. CDR3 length equals 15 residues. Written as DNA, the CDR3 is TGTGCCAGCTCACCAAGGCCCGGGGTAAACACTGAAGCTTTCTTT. Translating gives CASSPRPGVNTEAFF.

This rearrangement joins TRBV27 to TRBJ2-2; 9 bases fit TRBD2. The V gene end was trimmed by 8 bases and the J gene end by 8 bases; junction bases not matched to a gene: 12. Germline loops: CDR1 MNHEY, CDR2 SMNVEV (reference sequence). The CDR3 consists of 15 residues. Written as DNA, the CDR3 is TGTGCCAGCCACTCTAGGCCTAGCGGGGTGGGGGAGCTGTTTTTT. Amino acid sequence: CASHSRPSGVGELFF.

V is TRBV19 and J is TRBJ1-2; D remains ambiguous. The germline CDR1 and CDR2 sequences are LNHDA and SQIVND (reference sequence). Trimming took off 7 bases at V and 2 bases at J, with 20 bases between the two ends. The CDR3 sequence is 16 residues long. The CDR3 DNA sequence: TGTGCCAGTAACAAATATGGAGGGAGTAAGAACTATGGCTACACCTTC. Protein: CASNKYGGSKNYGYTF.

This clone appeared once. In nucleotides, the CDR3 is TGTGCCAGCAGCTACCCATTAGGCAAAGGGAGCTATGGCTACACCTTC. This translates into CASSYPLGKGSYGYTF. The V and J genes are TRBV7-2 and TRBJ1-2; D is uncertain. Trimming took 4 bases from V and 4 from J, leaving 19 bases between them. Germline V gives CDR1 SGHTA, CDR2 FQGNSA. CDR3 length equals 16 residues.

V and J are TRBV2 and TRBJ2-1; 9 positions match TRBD2. The V gene's germline CDR1 is SNHLY and CDR2 FYNNEI. This CDR3 spans 13 amino acids. The J segment lost 4 bases and the V segment lost 7 bases, leaving 2 bases of the junction unmatched. CDR3 sequence reads: CASKREEYNEQFF. The DNA for the CDR3 is TGTGCCAGCAAGCGGGAGGAGTACAATGAGCAGTTCTTC.

This chain links TRBV6-5 with TRBJ2-7; perhaps TRBD2 as D (6 bases). The V gene's germline CDR1 is MNHEY and CDR2 SVGAGI. This CDR3 is 16 amino acids long. V lost 0 bases to trimming and J lost 7 bases, with 19 bases between them. The CDR3 here is CASSYSLGGLTGEQYF. For the CDR3, the DNA is TGTGCCAGCAGTTACTCGTTAGGAGGGCTGACCGGGGAGCAGTACTTC.

The chain combines TRBV6-4 with TRBJ1-2, with TRBD1 matching over 7 bases. Germline V gives CDR1 MRHNA, CDR2 SNTAGT. CDR3 length: 12 residues. J was trimmed by 8 bases and V by 4 bases; bases with no gene match: 4. The CDR3 sequence is CASSAYRGGYTF. The CDR3, as DNA: TGTGCCAGCAGTGCCTACAGGGGAGGCTACACCTTC.

This clone has just one count. The rearrangement links TRBV5-4 to TRBJ1-2, with D possibly being TRBD1 (6 bases). CDR3 length equals 16 residues. V lost 0 bases, J lost 0 bases, and 12 bases lay in between. Germline assignment: CDR1 SGHNT and CDR2 YYREEE (reference sequence). The CDR3 DNA reads TGTGCCAGCAGCTTGGCCCCGGACAGATCTAACTATGGCTACACCTTC. Translated: CASSLAPDRSNYGYTF.